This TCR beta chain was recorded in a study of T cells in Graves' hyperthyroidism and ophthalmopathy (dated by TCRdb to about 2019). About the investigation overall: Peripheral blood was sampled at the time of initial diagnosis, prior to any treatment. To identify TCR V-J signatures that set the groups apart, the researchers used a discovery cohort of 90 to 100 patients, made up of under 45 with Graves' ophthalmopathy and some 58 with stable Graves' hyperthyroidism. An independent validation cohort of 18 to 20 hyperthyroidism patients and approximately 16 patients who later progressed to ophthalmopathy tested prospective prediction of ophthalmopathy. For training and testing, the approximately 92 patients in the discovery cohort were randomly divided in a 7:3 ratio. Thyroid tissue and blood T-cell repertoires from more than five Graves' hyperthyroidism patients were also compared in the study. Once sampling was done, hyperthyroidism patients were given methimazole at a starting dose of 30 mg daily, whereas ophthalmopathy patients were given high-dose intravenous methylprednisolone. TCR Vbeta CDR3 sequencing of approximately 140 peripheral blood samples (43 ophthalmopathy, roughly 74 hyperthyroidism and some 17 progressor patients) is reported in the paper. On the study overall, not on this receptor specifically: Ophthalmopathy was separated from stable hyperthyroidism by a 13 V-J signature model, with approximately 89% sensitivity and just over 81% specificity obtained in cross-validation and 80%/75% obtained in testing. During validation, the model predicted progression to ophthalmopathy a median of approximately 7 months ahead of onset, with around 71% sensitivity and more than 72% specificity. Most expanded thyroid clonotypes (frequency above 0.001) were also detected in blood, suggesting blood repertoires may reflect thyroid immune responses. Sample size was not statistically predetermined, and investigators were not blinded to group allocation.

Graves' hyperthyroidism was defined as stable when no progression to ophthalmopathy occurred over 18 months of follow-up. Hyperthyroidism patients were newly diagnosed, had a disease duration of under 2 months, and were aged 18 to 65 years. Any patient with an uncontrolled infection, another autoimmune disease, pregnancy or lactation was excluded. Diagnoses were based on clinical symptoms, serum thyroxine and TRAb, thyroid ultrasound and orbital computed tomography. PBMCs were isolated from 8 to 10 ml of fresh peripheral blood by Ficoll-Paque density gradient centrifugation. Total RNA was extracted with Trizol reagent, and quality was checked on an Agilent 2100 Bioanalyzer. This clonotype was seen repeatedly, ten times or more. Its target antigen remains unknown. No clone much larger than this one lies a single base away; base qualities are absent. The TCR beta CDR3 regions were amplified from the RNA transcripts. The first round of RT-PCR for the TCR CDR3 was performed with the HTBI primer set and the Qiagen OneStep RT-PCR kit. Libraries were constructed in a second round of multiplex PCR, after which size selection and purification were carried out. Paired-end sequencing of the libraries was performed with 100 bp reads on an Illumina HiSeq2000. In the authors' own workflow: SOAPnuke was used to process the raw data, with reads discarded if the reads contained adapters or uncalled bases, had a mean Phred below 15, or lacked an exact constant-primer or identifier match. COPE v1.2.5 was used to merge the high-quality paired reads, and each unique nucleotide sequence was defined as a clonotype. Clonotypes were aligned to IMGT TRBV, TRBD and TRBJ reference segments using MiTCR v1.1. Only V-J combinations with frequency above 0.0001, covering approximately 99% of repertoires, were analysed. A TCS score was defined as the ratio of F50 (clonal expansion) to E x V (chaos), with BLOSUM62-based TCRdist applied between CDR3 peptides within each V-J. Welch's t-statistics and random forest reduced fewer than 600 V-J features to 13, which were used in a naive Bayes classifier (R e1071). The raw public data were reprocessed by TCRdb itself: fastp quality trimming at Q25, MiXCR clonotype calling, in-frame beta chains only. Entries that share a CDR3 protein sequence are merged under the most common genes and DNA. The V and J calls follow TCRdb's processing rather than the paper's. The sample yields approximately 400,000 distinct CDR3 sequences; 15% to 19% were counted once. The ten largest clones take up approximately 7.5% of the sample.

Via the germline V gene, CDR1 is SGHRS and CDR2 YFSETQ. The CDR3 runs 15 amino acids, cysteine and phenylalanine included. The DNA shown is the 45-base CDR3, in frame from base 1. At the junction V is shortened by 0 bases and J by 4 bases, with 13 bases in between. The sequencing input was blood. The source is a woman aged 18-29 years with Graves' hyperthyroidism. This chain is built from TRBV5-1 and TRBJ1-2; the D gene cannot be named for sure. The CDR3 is CASSLAAGPSYGYTF. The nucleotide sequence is TGCGCCAGCAGCTTGGCCGCGGGCCCGAGCTATGGCTACACCTTC. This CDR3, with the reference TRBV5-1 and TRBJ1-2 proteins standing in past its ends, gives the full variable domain KAGVTQTPRYLIKTRGQQVTLSCSPISGHRSVSWYQQTPGQGLQFLFEYFSETQRNKGNFPGRFSGRQFSNSRSEMNVSTLELGDSALYLCASSLAAGPSYGYTFGSGTRLTVV.